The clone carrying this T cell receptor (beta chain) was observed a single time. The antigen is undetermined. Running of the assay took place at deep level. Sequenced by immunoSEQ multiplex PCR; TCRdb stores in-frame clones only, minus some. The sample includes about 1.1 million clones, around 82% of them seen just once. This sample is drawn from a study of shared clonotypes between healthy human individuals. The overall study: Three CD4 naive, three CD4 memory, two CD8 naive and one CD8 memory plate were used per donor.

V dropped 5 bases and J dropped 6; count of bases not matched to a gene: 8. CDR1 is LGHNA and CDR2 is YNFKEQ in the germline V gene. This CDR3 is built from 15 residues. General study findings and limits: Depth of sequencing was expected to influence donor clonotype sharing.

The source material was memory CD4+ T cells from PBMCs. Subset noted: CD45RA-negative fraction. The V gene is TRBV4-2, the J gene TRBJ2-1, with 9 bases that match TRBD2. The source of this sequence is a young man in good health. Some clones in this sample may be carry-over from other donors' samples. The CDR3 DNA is TGTGCCAGCAGCTCTCGACTAGCGGAGAGCAATGAGCAGTTCTTC. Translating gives CASSSRLAESNEQFF.